A selection of T cell receptor beta chains follows, all from one sample in a study of T cells in Graves' hyperthyroidism and ophthalmopathy. A single record per CDR3 protein comes from TCRdb applying MiXCR to the multiplex PCR reads. The table lists 650,000 to 700,000 distinct CDR3 sequences, roughly 17% of them singletons. The sample consisted of blood. Every receptor here comes from a man aged 50 to 59 with Graves' hyperthyroidism. CDR3s include the opening cysteine and the closing phenylalanine or tryptophan. Fields, in order: D gene, V gene, J gene, clone size, CDR3 protein, CDR3 DNA. D genes are given only for firm matches. Size is omitted from some rows. Given values are once, few, many or a class for expanded clones.

.	TRBV7-9	TRBJ1-3	few	CASSSRDGRNFFLSGNTIYF	TGTGCCAGCAGCTCCCGGGACGGACGAAACTTTTTCCTCTCTGGAAACACCATATATTTT
TRBD2	TRBV11-2	TRBJ2-7	many	CASSWGTSGSLYEQYF	TGTGCCAGCAGCTGGGGGACTAGCGGGAGTCTCTACGAGCAGTACTTC
.	TRBV4-1	TRBJ1-5	.	CASSQVGGKNQPQHF	TGCGCCAGCAGCCAAGTCGGAGGGAAAAATCAGCCCCAGCATTTT
TRBD2	TRBV19	TRBJ2-7	many	CASAPGTSAHEQYF	TGTGCCAGTGCGCCCGGGACTAGCGCCCACGAGCAGTACTTC
.	TRBV6-2/TRBV6-3	TRBJ2-5	many	CASSTMAETQYF	TGTGCCAGCAGTACGATGGCAGAGACCCAGTACTTC
TRBD2	TRBV2	TRBJ2-1	many	CASPAGASGYNEQFF	TGTGCCAGCCCGGCTGGGGCTAGCGGGTACAATGAGCAGTTCTTC
TRBD2	TRBV12-3/TRBV12-4	TRBJ2-1	.	CASSSQLAGGPSLQFF	TGTGCCAGCAGTTCCCAACTAGCGGGAGGGCCAAGCCTCCAGTTCTTC
TRBD2	TRBV28	TRBJ2-7	many	CASSFSPLAGSSYEQYF	TGTGCCAGCAGTTTCTCCCCACTAGCGGGAAGCTCCTACGAGCAGTACTTC
TRBD1	TRBV6-2/TRBV6-3	TRBJ1-2	.	CASSYSRQGAEGYTF	TGTGCCAGCAGTTACTCGAGGCAGGGGGCTGAAGGCTACACCTTC
.	TRBV2	TRBJ1-5	many	CASSDEFRNQPQHF	TGTGCCAGCAGTGATGAATTTCGCAATCAGCCCCAGCATTTT